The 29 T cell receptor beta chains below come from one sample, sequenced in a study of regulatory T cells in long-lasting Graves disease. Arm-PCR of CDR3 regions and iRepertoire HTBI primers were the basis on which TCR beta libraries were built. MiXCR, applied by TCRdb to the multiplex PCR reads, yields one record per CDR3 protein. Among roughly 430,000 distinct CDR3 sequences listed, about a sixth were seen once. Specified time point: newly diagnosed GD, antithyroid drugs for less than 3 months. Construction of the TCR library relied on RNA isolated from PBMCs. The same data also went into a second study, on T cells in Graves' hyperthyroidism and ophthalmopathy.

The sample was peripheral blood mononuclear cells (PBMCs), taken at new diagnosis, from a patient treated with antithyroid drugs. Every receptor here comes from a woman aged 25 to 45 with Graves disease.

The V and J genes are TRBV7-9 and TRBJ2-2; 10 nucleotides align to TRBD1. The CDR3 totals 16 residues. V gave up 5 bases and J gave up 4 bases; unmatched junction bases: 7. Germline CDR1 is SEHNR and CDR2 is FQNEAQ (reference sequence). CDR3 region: CASSRSGTGATGELFF. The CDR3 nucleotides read TGTGCCAGCAGCCGCTCCGGGACAGGGGCCACCGGGGAGCTGTTTTTT. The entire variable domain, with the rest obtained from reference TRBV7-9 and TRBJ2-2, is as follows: DTGVSQNPRHKITKRGQNVTFRCDPISEHNRLYWYRQTLGQGPEFLTYFQNEAQLEKSRLLSDRFSAERPKGSFSTLEIQRTEQGDSAMYLCASSRSGTGATGELFFGEGSRLTVL.

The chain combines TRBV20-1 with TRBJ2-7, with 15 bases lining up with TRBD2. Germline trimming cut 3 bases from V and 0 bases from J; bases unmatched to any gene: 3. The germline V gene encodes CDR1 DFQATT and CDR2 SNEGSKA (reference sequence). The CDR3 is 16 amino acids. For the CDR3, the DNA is TGCAGTGCTAGTGGACTAGCGGGAGGGAGCTCCTACGAGCAGTACTTC. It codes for CSASGLAGGSSYEQYF.

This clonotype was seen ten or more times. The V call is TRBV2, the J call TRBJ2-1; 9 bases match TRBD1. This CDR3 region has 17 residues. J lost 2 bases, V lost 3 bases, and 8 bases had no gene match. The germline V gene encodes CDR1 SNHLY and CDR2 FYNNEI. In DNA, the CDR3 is TGTGCCAGCAGTGACCCCACAGGGGGCGAAACCTACAATGAGCAGTTCTTC. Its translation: CASSDPTGGETYNEQFF.

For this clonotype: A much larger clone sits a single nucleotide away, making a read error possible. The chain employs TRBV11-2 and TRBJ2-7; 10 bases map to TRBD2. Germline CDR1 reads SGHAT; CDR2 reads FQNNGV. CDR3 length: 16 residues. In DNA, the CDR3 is TGTGCCAGCAGCCAAGATCCAGGGACTAGCGTCTACGAGCAGCACTTC. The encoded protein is CASSQDPGTSVYEQHF. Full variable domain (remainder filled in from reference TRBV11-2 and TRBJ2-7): EAGVAQSPRYKIIEKRQSVAFWCNPISGHATLYWYQQILGQGPKLLIQFQNNGVVDDSQLPKDRFSAERLKGVDSTLKIQPAKLEDSAVYLCASSQDPGTSVYEQHFGPGTRLTVT.

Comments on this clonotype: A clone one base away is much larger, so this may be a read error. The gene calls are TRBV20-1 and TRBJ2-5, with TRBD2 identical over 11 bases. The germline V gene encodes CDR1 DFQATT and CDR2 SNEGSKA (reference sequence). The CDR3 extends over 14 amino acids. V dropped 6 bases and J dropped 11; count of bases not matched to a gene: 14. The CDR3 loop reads CSATSGKVYDEQYF. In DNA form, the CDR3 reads TGCAGTGCGACTAGCGGGAAAGTGTACGATGAGCAGTACTTC.

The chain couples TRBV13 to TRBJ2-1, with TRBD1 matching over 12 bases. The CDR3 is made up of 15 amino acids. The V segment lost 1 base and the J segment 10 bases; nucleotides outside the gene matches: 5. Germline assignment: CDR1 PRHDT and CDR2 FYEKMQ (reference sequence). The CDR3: CASSLVGTGGYEQFF. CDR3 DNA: TGTGCCAGCAGCTTAGTAGGGACAGGGGGCTACGAGCAGTTCTTC.

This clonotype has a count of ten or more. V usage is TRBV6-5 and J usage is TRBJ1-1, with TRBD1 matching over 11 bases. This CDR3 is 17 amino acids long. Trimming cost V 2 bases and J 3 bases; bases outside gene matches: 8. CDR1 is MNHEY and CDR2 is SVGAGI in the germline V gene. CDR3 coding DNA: TGTGCCAGCAGTTACACAAGGACAGGGGGCAAGGACACTGAAGCTTTCTTT. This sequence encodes CASSYTRTGGKDTEAFF.

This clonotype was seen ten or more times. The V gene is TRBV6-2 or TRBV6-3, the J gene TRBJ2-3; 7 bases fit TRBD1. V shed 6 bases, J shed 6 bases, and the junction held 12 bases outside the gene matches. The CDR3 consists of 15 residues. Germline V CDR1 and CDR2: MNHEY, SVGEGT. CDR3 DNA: TGTGCCAGCAGGACAGGGATTTTATCAGTCGATACGCAGTATTTT. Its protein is CASRTGILSVDTQYF.

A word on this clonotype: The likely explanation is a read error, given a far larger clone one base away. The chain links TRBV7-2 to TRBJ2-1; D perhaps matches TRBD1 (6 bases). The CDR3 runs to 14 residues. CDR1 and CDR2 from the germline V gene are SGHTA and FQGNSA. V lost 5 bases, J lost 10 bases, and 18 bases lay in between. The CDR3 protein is CASSPRTGSYEQFF. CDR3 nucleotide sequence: TGTGCCAGCAGCCCACGTACAGGGTCATACGAGCAGTTCTTC.

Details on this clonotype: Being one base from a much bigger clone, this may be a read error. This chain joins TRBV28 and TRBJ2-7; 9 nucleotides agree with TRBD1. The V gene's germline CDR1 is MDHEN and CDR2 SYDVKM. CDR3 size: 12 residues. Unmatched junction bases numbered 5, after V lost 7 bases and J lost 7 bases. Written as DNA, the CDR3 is TGTGCCAGCAATACAGGGGGCTCAGAGCAGTACTTC. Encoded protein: CASNTGGSEQYF.

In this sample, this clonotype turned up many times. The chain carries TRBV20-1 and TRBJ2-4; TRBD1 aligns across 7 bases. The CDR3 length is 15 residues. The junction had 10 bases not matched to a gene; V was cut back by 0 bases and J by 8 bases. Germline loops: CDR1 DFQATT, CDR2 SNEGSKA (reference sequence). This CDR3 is CSARDDRDSKDIQYF. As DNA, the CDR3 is TGCAGTGCTAGAGACGACCGGGACAGCAAGGACATTCAGTACTTC.

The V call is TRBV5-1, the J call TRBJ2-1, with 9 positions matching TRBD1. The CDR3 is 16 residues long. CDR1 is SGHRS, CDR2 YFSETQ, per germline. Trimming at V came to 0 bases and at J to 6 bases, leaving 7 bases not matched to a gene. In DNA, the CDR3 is TGCGCCAGCAGCTTGGAACAGGGGGCACGGAGCAATGAGCAGTTCTTC. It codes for CASSLEQGARSNEQFF.

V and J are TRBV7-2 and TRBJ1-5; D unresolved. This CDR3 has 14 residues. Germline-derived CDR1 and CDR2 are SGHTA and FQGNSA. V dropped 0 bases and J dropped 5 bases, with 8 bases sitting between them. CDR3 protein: CASSLAGSDQPQHF. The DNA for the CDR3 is TGTGCCAGCAGCTTAGCCGGCAGCGATCAGCCCCAGCATTTT. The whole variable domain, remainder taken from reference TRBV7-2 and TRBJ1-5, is GAGVSQSPSNKVTEKGKDVELRCDPISGHTALYWYRQSLGQGLEFLIYFQGNSAPDKSGLPSDRFSAERTGGSVSTLTIQRTQQEDSAVYLCASSLAGSDQPQHFGDGTRLSIL.

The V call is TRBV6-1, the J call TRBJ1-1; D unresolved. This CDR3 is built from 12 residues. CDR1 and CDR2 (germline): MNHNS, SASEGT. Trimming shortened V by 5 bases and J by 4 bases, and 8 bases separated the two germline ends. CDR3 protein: CASSISGTEAFF. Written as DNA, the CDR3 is TGTGCCAGCAGTATCTCGGGCACTGAAGCTTTCTTT.

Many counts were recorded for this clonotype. The CDR3 DNA sequence: TGCAGTGAGAATGATAGCGGCACAGATACGCAGTATTTT. Residues: CSENDSGTDTQYF. This rearrangement joins TRBV20-1 to TRBJ2-3; tentative D call: TRBD2 (5 bases). The CDR3 length is 13 residues. V was pared by 7 bases and J by 1 base, with 12 bases between. Germline assignment: CDR1 DFQATT and CDR2 SNEGSKA (reference sequence).

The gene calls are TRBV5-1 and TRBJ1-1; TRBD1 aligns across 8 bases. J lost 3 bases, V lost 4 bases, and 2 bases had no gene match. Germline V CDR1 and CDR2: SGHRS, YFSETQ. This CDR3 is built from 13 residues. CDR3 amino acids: CASSKGQDTEAFF. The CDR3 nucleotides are TGCGCCAGCAGCAAGGGACAGGACACTGAAGCTTTCTTT.

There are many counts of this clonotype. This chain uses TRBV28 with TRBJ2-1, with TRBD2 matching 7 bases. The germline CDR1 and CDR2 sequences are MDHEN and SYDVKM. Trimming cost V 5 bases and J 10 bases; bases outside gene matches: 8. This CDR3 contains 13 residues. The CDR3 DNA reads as TGTGCCAGCAGTCTCACTAGCGCGGGAGAGCAGTTCTTC. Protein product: CASSLTSAGEQFF.

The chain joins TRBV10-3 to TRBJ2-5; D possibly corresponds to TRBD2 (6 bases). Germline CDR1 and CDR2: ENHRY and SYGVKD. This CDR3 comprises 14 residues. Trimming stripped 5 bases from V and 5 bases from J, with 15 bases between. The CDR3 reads CAISTGELYETQYF. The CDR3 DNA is TGTGCCATCAGTACGGGAGAGCTTTACGAGACCCAGTACTTC.

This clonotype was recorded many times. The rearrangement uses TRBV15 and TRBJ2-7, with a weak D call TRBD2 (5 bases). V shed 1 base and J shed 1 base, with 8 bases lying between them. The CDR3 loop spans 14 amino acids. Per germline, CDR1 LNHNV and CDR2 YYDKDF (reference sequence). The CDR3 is CATSRGGQSYEQYF. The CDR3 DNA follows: TGTGCCACCAGCAGAGGAGGGCAATCCTACGAGCAGTACTTC.

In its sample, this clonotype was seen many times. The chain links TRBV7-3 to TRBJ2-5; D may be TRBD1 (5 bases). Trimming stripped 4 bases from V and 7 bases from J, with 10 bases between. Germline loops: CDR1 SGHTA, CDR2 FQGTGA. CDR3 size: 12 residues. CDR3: CASSSRGGTQYF. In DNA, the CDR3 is TGTGCCAGCAGCTCTAGGGGCGGGACCCAGTACTTC.

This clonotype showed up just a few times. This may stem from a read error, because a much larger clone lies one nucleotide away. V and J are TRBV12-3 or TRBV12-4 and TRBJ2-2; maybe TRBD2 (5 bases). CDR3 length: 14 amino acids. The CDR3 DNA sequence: TGTGCCAGCAGTTTACGCGGAAACACCGGGGAGCTGCTTTTT. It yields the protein CASSLRGNTGELLF.

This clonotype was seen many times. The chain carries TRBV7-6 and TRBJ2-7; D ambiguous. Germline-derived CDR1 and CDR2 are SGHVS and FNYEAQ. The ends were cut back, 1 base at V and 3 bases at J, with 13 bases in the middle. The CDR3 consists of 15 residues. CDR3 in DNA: TGTGCCAGCAGCTTAGAGGCGGACCCGATCTACGAGCAGTACTTC. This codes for CASSLEADPIYEQYF.

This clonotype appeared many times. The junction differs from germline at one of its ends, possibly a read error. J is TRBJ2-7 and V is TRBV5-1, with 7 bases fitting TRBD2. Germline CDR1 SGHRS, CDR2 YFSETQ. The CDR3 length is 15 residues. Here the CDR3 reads CASSLAASGTYEQYF. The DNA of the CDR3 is TGTGCCAGCAGCTTGGCCGCTAGCGGAACCTACGAGCAGTACTTC.

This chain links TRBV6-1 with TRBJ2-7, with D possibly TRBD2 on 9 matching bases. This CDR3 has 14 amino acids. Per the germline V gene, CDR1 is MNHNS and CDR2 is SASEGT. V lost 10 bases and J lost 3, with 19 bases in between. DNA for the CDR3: TGTGCCATCGACAGGGGACTAGCAGACTACGAGCAGTACTTC. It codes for CAIDRGLADYEQYF.

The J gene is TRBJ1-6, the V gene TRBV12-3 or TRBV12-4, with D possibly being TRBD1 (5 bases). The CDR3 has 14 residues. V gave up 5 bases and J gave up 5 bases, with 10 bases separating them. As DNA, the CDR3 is TGTGCCAGCAGTATCGGGGGGGATAATTCACCCCTCCACTTT. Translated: CASSIGGDNSPLHF.

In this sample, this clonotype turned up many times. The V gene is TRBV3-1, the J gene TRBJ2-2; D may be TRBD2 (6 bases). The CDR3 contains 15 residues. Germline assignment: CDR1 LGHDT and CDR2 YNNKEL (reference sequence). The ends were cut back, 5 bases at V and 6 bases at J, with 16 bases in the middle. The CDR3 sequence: CASSAQPGVPGELFF. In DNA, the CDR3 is TGTGCCAGCAGCGCCCAGCCGGGAGTCCCCGGGGAGCTGTTTTTT.

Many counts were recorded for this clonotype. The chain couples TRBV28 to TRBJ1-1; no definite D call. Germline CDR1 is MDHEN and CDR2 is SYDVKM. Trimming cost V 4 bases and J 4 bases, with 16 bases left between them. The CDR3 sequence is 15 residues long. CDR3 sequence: CASSYVTLGGTEAFF. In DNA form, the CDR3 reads TGTGCCAGCAGTTACGTCACCCTTGGAGGCACTGAAGCTTTCTTT.

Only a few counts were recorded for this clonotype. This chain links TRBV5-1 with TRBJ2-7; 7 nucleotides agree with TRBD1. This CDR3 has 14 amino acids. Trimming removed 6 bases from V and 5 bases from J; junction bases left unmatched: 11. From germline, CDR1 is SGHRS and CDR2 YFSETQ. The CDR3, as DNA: TGCGCCAGCAATCAACAGGGGCCATTCCACGAGCAGTACTTC. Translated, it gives CASNQQGPFHEQYF.

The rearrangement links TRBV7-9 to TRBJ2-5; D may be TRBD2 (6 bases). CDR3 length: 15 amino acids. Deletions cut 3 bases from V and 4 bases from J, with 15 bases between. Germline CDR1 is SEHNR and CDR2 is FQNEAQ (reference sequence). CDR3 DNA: TGTGCCAGCAGCTTGGGCGGGGTCCCCGGAGAGACCCAGTACTTC. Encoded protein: CASSLGGVPGETQYF.